This entry lists 17 T cell receptor beta chains sequenced from one sample in a study of blood T cell repertoires in COVID-19. Sequencing was performed with immunoSEQ multiplex PCR; in TCRdb, only in-frame clones are kept and a portion is missing. The table includes some 270,000 clones, roughly 91% detected once. Source material: peripheral blood. All receptors come from a man aged 25-45 years with acute or convalescent COVID-19.

CDR3: CASSPSDYGYTF. CDR3 nucleotide sequence: TGTGCCAGCAGTCCCTCGGACTATGGCTACACCTTC. The rearrangement uses TRBV12-3 or TRBV12-4 and TRBJ1-2, with D unclear. V was cut by 5 bases and J by 3 bases, with 7 bases left in between. The CDR3 is 12 residues long.

The chain recombines TRBV5-6 with TRBJ2-3; possibly TRBD2 for D (6 bases). The CDR3 has 16 residues. Germline values: CDR1 SGHDT, CDR2 YYEEEE. The V end lost 4 bases, the J end lost 1 base, and 16 bases lay between the germline ends. In DNA, the CDR3 is TGTGCCAGCAGCGTAGGGACTCTACGCGGCACAGATACGCAGTATTTT. This translates into CASSVGTLRGTDTQYF.

V gene TRBV7-2 combines with J gene TRBJ2-1; 8 nucleotides agree with TRBD1. The CDR3 runs 18 residues. V lost 5 bases, J lost 3 bases, and 15 bases stayed unmatched. The germline CDR1 and CDR2 sequences are SGHTA and FQGNSA. In DNA, the CDR3 is TGTGCCAGCAGCAAGGGACAGGAGGGGGTCTGGGGCTACAATGAGCAGTTCTTC. It is translated as CASSKGQEGVWGYNEQFF.

This clone was detected a few times. The gene calls are TRBV10-3 and TRBJ2-1; 7 bases agree with TRBD2. The junction had 9 bases not matched to a gene; V was cut back by 4 bases and J by 9 bases. Looked up from germline, CDR1 is ENHRY and CDR2 is SYGVKD. The CDR3 consists of 14 residues. The CDR3 DNA is TGTGCCATCAGTGTCGGGCGGGGGACGGGTGAGCAGTTCTTC. Translating it yields CAISVGRGTGEQFF.

This sequence joins TRBV5-1 and TRBJ2-7; perhaps TRBD1 as D (5 bases). Germline CDR1 reads SGHRS; CDR2 reads YFSETQ. Trimming removed 8 bases from V and 3 bases from J, with 24 bases in between. This CDR3 contains 16 residues. CDR3 nucleotide sequence: TGCGCCAGGACCGAGGACAAATCTATTCCCATCTACGAGCAGTACTTC. Translation gives CARTEDKSIPIYEQYF.

The chain joins TRBV27 to TRBJ1-6, with TRBD1 identical over 11 bases. The CDR3 runs 17 residues. Germline assignment: CDR1 MNHEY and CDR2 SMNVEV (reference sequence). Losses at the gene ends were 5 bases for V and 10 bases for J; bases not matched to a gene: 13. In nucleotides, the CDR3 is TGTGCCAGCAGTACTCATCCCGGGACAGGGGGATTATCACCCCTCCACTTT. Translated, it gives CASSTHPGTGGLSPLHF.

This chain uses TRBV11-2 with TRBJ2-1; the D gene is possibly TRBD2 (5 bases). V was shortened by 0 bases and J by 8 bases, with 17 bases between the two germline ends. The length of the CDR3 is 16 residues. Germline-derived CDR1 and CDR2 are SGHAT and FQNNGV. This CDR3 is CASSLDIRGIGDEQFF. DNA of the CDR3: TGTGCCAGCAGCTTAGATATCCGGGGTATTGGCGATGAGCAGTTCTTC.

This clone was counted between two and nine times. CDR3 in DNA: TGTGCCAGCAGCCCATTGCTGGACATTGAGAATTCACCCCTCCACTTT. Translating it yields CASSPLLDIENSPLHF. This chain links TRBV7-8 with TRBJ1-6; D possibly corresponds to TRBD1 (5 bases). Looked up from germline, CDR1 is SGHVS and CDR2 is FQNEAQ. This CDR3 has 16 residues. The V gene lost 5 bases and the J gene lost 7 bases, with 18 bases spanning the gap.

Details on this clone: One junction end does not reproduce the germline sequence, and a read error may be involved. The chain recombines TRBV6-2 or TRBV6-3 with TRBJ1-5, with 10 nucleotides matching TRBD1. The CDR3 covers 15 residues. Germline CDR1 MNHEY, CDR2 SVGEGT. The CDR3 protein is CASGYAGQGYQPQHF. The CDR3 bases are TGTGCCAGCGGTTATGCGGGACAGGGGTATCAGCCCCAGCATTTT.

The rearrangement links TRBV13 to TRBJ1-2; TRBD1 is a possible D gene (6 bases). V shed 2 bases and J shed 2 bases, with 12 bases lying between them. The CDR3 covers 15 residues. Germline-derived CDR1 and CDR2 are PRHDT and FYEKMQ (reference sequence). Written as DNA, the CDR3 is TGTGCCAGCAGCTTACAGGGGAAGATGAACTATGGCTACACCTTC. This codes for CASSLQGKMNYGYTF.

V is TRBV7-2 and J is TRBJ1-4; the match to TRBD1 covers 7 bases. CDR1 is SGHTA, CDR2 FQGNSA, per germline. After removal of 3 bases from V and 2 bases from J, the junction contained 3 bases not matched to a gene. This CDR3 has 15 amino acids. The CDR3 nucleotides read TGTGCCAGCAGCTTGAGGGGGCTTACTAATGAAAAACTGTTTTTT. Its protein product is CASSLRGLTNEKLFF.

The rearrangement joins TRBV28 to TRBJ1-2; D gene uncertain. Trimming shortened V by 6 bases and J by 4 bases, and 21 bases separated the two germline ends. Germline lookup yields CDR1 MDHEN and CDR2 SYDVKM. CDR3 size: 16 residues. The CDR3 loop reads CASSIAFKLLSYGYTF. The CDR3 DNA reads TGTGCCAGCAGCATCGCATTTAAATTACTTAGCTATGGCTACACCTTC.

The chain combines TRBV20-1 with TRBJ1-4; the D gene is possibly TRBD1 (5 bases). V lost 3 bases to trimming and J lost 8 bases, with 16 bases between them. Germline assignment: CDR1 DFQATT and CDR2 SNEGSKA (reference sequence). The CDR3 runs to 14 residues. The CDR3, as DNA: TGCAGTGCTAGTCTTCAGGGAAGATTGGAAAAACTGTTTTTT. Amino acid sequence: CSASLQGRLEKLFF.

This sequence joins TRBV19 and TRBJ2-5, with a weak D call TRBD2 (6 bases). CDR1 and CDR2 (germline): LNHDA, SQIVND (reference sequence). The CDR3 consists of 14 residues. V dropped 5 bases and J dropped 5 bases, with 15 bases sitting between them. The CDR3 nucleotides read TGTGCCAGTAGTCAGACCGGGAGAGAGGAGACCCAGTACTTC. Encoded protein: CASSQTGREETQYF.

The V and J genes are TRBV12-5 and TRBJ1-1, with D tentatively TRBD1 (6 bases). Looked up from germline, CDR1 is LGHNT and CDR2 is FRNRAP. Trimming shortened V by 7 bases and J by 5 bases, and 26 bases separated the two germline ends. The CDR3 totals 17 residues. CDR3 DNA sequence: TGTGCTAGTGCCACTGCTAGGGACACACGGTGGTTTACTGAAGCTTTCTTT. Residues: CASATARDTRWFTEAFF. Filled out from reference TRBV12-5 and TRBJ1-1, the complete variable domain reads DARVTQTPRHKVTEMGQEVTMRCQPILGHNTVFWYRQTMMQGLELLAYFRNRAPLDDSGMPKDRFSAEMPDATLATLKIQPSEPRDSAVYFCASATARDTRWFTEAFFGQGTRLTVV.

The genes are TRBV5-1 and TRBJ2-7, with 10 nucleotides matching TRBD2. CDR1 and CDR2 from the germline V gene are SGHRS and YFSETQ. This CDR3 has 15 residues. The V and J ends lost 1 base and 2 bases, in that order; junction bases with no gene match: 3. The CDR3 spells CASSLLAGVTYEQYF. For the CDR3, the DNA is TGCGCCAGCAGCTTGCTAGCGGGGGTGACCTACGAGCAGTACTTC.

The chain uses TRBV9 and TRBJ1-2; the match to TRBD1 covers 7 bases. Germline CDR1 is SGDLS and CDR2 is YYNGEE. The CDR3 has 15 amino acids. Trimming cost V 0 bases and J 3 bases; bases outside gene matches: 5. The CDR3, as DNA: TGTGCCAGCAGCGTAGAGACAGGGCTGGACTATGGCTACACCTTC. The encoded protein is CASSVETGLDYGYTF.